The 8 T cell receptor beta chains below come from one sample, sequenced in a study of blood T cell repertoires in COVID-19. Measured with immunoSEQ multiplex PCR; TCRdb has only the in-frame clones, and not every one. The data show 200,000 to 250,000 clones, 80% to 85% seen once. The source material was peripheral blood. These receptors were taken from an older woman with acute or convalescent COVID-19.

The rearrangement joins TRBV20-1 to TRBJ2-3; 8 bases fit TRBD2. CDR1 DFQATT and CDR2 SNEGSKA come from the germline V gene (reference sequence). The CDR3 has 16 amino acids. V lost 3 bases to trimming and J lost 3 bases; unmatched junction nucleotides: 11. CDR3 nucleotides: TGCAGTGCTAGTCCTTCTCTCGGGAGGGGAACAGATACGCAGTATTTT. Protein sequence: CSASPSLGRGTDTQYF.

The rearrangement links TRBV12-3 or TRBV12-4 to TRBJ2-2; D remains ambiguous. The CDR3 totals 12 residues. V gave up 9 bases and J gave up 4 bases, with 9 bases separating them. CDR3 protein: CASRLPTGELFF. CDR3 sequence (DNA): TGTGCCAGTCGACTCCCCACCGGGGAGCTGTTTTTT.

The chain employs TRBV7-8 and TRBJ2-5; 11 bases align to TRBD2. Germline loops: CDR1 SGHVS, CDR2 FQNEAQ. This CDR3 has 14 amino acids. The junction had 1 base not matched to a gene; V was cut back by 3 bases and J by 4 bases. CDR3 protein: CASSFLAGGETQYF. CDR3 DNA sequence: TGTGCCAGCAGCTTCCTAGCGGGGGGAGAGACCCAGTACTTC.

This clone was seen a single time. The chain uses TRBV28 and TRBJ1-5, with 7 positions matching TRBD1. In germline, CDR1 is MDHEN, CDR2 SYDVKM. Germline trimming cut 5 bases from V and 0 bases from J; bases unmatched to any gene: 10. The CDR3 spans 17 residues. The CDR3 bases are TGTGCCAGCAGTAAGGCGGGACAGACTTATAGCAATCAGCCCCAGCATTTT. As protein: CASSKAGQTYSNQPQHF.

The chain carries TRBV7-9 and TRBJ1-3; D uncertain. V lost 1 base to trimming and J lost 0 bases, with 7 bases between them. The CDR3 has 15 residues. Germline lookup yields CDR1 SEHNR and CDR2 FQNEAQ (reference sequence). CDR3: CASSLGLPSGNTIYF. The CDR3 DNA follows: TGTGCCAGCAGCTTAGGACTACCCTCTGGAAACACCATATATTTT.

This clone was detected a few times. The chain couples TRBV10-3 to TRBJ1-1; 9 bases fit TRBD1. The CDR3 runs to 16 residues. V gave up 5 bases and J gave up 1 base; unmatched junction bases: 8. Germline loops: CDR1 ENHRY, CDR2 SYGVKD. This chain's CDR3 is CAISNPGQGTNTEAFF. CDR3 bases: TGTGCCATCAGTAACCCGGGACAGGGTACGAACACTGAAGCTTTCTTT.

This chain uses TRBV19 with TRBJ1-1; TRBD1 matches 8 bases. CDR3 length: 14 residues. V lost 4 bases and J lost 4; bases outside the gene matches: 5. Germline loops: CDR1 LNHDA, CDR2 SQIVND (reference sequence). CDR3 sequence (DNA): TGTGCCAGTAGTACACTCGGACAGGGCACTGAAGCTTTCTTT. Translation: CASSTLGQGTEAFF.

The CDR3 is CACLADTYEQYF. In nucleotides, the CDR3 is TGTGCCTGTCTAGCGGATACTTACGAGCAGTACTTC. This rearrangement joins TRBV30 to TRBJ2-7, with 7 bases that match TRBD2. The CDR3 is 12 amino acids. Germline lookup yields CDR1 GTSNPN and CDR2 SVGIG (reference sequence). Unmatched junction bases numbered 6, after V lost 6 bases and J lost 4 bases.